A single sample is the source of the 22 T cell receptor beta chains below, sequenced in a study of beta chain features in type 1 diabetes. Every isolated RNA sample was fully reverse transcribed, so sequencing captured expressed TCRB transcripts. The assay was immunoSEQ multiplex PCR, and TCRdb's table has in-frame clones only and misses some. The sample includes about 140,000 clones, 6% to 7.5% seen only once; the top ten take roughly 1.4%. The material sequenced was central memory CD4+ T cells from blood. These receptors all come from a woman in her thirties in good health.

This clone came up a few times. The chain recombines TRBV21-1 with TRBJ2-3; TRBD1 is the table's D call, not checked against the DNA. TRBV21-1 is assigned pseudogene status. This CDR3 comprises 14 residues. CDR3 residues: CASSRQTCTDTQYF. CDR3 nucleotides: TGTGCCAGCAGCAGACAGACTTGCACAGATACGCAGTATTTT.

This clone was seen at least ten times. The gene calls are TRBV9 and TRBJ2-6; no clear D. This CDR3 has 14 amino acids. CDR1 and CDR2 from the germline V gene are SGDLS and YYNGEE. The ends were cut back, 2 bases at V and 1 base at J, with 4 bases in the middle. The CDR3 DNA reads TGTGCCAGCAGCGTCCGGTCTGGGGCCAACGTCCTGACTTTC. Its translation is CASSVRSGANVLTF. Using reference TRBV9 and TRBJ2-6 for the parts outside the CDR3, the full variable domain is DSGVTQTPKHLITATGQRVTLRCSPRSGDLSVYWYQQSLDQGLQFLIQYYNGEERAKGNILERFSAQQFPDLHSELNLSSLELGDSALYFCASSVRSGANVLTFGAGSRLTVL.

The V and J genes are TRBV6-5 and TRBJ2-1; 8 nucleotides agree with TRBD1. Trimming at V came to 4 bases and at J to 7 bases, leaving 6 bases not matched to a gene. This CDR3 is 14 amino acids long. Germline V CDR1 and CDR2: MNHEY, SVGAGI. Here the CDR3 DNA reads TGTGCCAGCAGTTTGGACAGGGATCGAAATGAGCAGTTCTTC. Encoded protein: CASSLDRDRNEQFF.

A few counts support this clone. The chain links TRBV7-9 to TRBJ1-4; D gene unclear. Looked up from germline, CDR1 is SEHNR and CDR2 is FQNEAQ (reference sequence). CDR3 length: 14 residues. V lost 5 bases and J lost 7, with 14 bases in between. The CDR3 protein is CASSPGLEGEKLFF. The CDR3 region has the DNA TGTGCCAGCAGCCCCGGACTAGAAGGTGAAAAACTGTTTTTT. The full variable domain, with the rest looked up from reference TRBV7-9 and TRBJ1-4, is DTGVSQNPRHKITKRGQNVTFRCDPISEHNRLYWYRQTLGQGPEFLTYFQNEAQLEKSRLLSDRFSAERPKGSFSTLEIQRTEQGDSAMYLCASSPGLEGEKLFFGSGTQLSVL.

This chain uses TRBV30 with TRBJ1-5, with 8 bases lining up with TRBD1. The germline V gene has CDR1 GTSNPN and CDR2 SVGIG (reference sequence). Unmatched junction bases numbered 7, after V lost 5 bases and J lost 7 bases. The length of the CDR3 is 13 residues. The CDR3 sequence: CAWGQGRGQPQHF. The CDR3 DNA is TGTGCCTGGGGACAGGGACGCGGCCAGCCCCAGCATTTT.

The chain employs TRBV7-3 and TRBJ2-1, with 8 bases identical to TRBD2. The CDR3 is made up of 15 amino acids. V lost 5 bases, J lost 0 bases, and 3 bases stayed unmatched. Looked up from germline, CDR1 is SGHTA and CDR2 is FQGTGA. The CDR3 sequence: CASSVSGSSYNEQFF. CDR3 DNA sequence: TGTGCCAGCAGCGTAAGCGGGAGCTCCTACAATGAGCAGTTCTTC.

This chain joins TRBV5-1 and TRBJ2-3; 10 bases agree with TRBD2. The germline V gene has CDR1 SGHRS and CDR2 YFSETQ. With V trimmed by 5 bases and J by 0 bases, 3 bases remained unmatched. This CDR3 contains 15 residues. The CDR3 DNA follows: TGCGCCAGCAGGCCGACTAGCGGGAGCACAGATACGCAGTATTTT. Translated: CASRPTSGSTDTQYF. Complete variable domain (other parts from reference TRBV5-1 and TRBJ2-3): KAGVTQTPRYLIKTRGQQVTLSCSPISGHRSVSWYQQTPGQGLQFLFEYFSETQRNKGNFPGRFSGRQFSNSRSEMNVSTLELGDSALYLCASRPTSGSTDTQYFGPGTRLTVL.

Notes on this clone: The same CDR3 is also encoded by other DNA sequences in this sample. This chain connects TRBV18 to TRBJ1-1; no firm D call. V shed 3 bases and J shed 1 base, with 9 bases lying between them. Germline loops: CDR1 KGHSH, CDR2 LQKENI. The CDR3 is 14 amino acids. The DNA for the CDR3 is TGTGCCAGCTCACCGGGCCGTGGGAACACTGAAGCTTTCTTT. It specifies CASSPGRGNTEAFF.

In this sample, this clone turned up many times. J is TRBJ2-1 and V is TRBV14, with 9 bases matching TRBD2. CDR3 length: 17 residues. The V gene's germline CDR1 is SGHDN and CDR2 FVKESK. V lost 5 bases and J lost 0; bases outside the gene matches: 8. CDR3 nucleotide sequence: TGTGCCAGCAGCTATCGGACTAGCGCTTACTCCTACAATGAGCAGTTCTTC. It yields the protein CASSYRTSAYSYNEQFF. The full variable domain, with the rest looked up from reference TRBV14 and TRBJ2-1, is EAGVTQFPSHSVIEKGQTVTLRCDPISGHDNLYWYRRVMGKEIKFLLHFVKESKQDESGMPNNRFLAERTGGTYSTLKVQPAELEDSGVYFCASSYRTSAYSYNEQFFGPGTRLTVL.

This clone was picked up a small number of times. The chain joins TRBV7-2 to TRBJ2-4, with 7 nucleotides matching TRBD2. The germline CDR1 and CDR2 sequences are SGHTA and FQGNSA. The CDR3 has 15 amino acids. J was trimmed by 0 bases and V by 2 bases; bases with no gene match: 1. DNA of the CDR3: TGTGCCAGCAGCTTATTAGCGGGAGCCAAAAACATTCAGTACTTC. Amino acids: CASSLLAGAKNIQYF. The full variable domain, with the rest looked up from reference TRBV7-2 and TRBJ2-4, is GAGVSQSPSNKVTEKGKDVELRCDPISGHTALYWYRQSLGQGLEFLIYFQGNSAPDKSGLPSDRFSAERTGGSVSTLTIQRTQQEDSAVYLCASSLLAGAKNIQYFGAGTRLSVL.

For the CDR3, the DNA is TGTGCCAGCAGTTATAGGACTAGCGGGAGGGTGCTGCAGCAGTTCTTC. This encodes CASSYRTSGRVLQQFF. J is TRBJ2-1 and V is TRBV6-6; 15 positions agree with TRBD2. This CDR3 spans 16 amino acids. Per the germline V gene, CDR1 is MNHNY and CDR2 is SVGAGI (reference sequence). V lost 3 bases to trimming and J lost 11 bases; unmatched junction nucleotides: 8.

V is TRBV6-6 and J is TRBJ2-4; possible D gene TRBD1, 5 bases. CDR3 length: 16 amino acids. V was shortened by 2 bases and J by 0 bases, with 11 bases between the two germline ends. CDR1 and CDR2 from the germline V gene are MNHNY and SVGAGI (reference sequence). The CDR3 region has the DNA TGTGCCAGCAGTTACGGTGGACAACTAGCCAAAAACATTCAGTACTTC. It is translated as CASSYGGQLAKNIQYF.

This clone was detected ten times or more. The chain has TRBV30 and TRBJ2-6; D may be TRBD2 (5 bases). The CDR3 loop spans 15 amino acids. Germline values: CDR1 GTSNPN, CDR2 SVGIG (reference sequence). Trimming removed 8 bases at V and 4 bases at J, with 18 bases between. The CDR3 DNA follows: TGTGCCCTTGGAGTAGGGAGCTCGGGGGCCAACGTCCTGACTTTC. Residues: CALGVGSSGANVLTF. The whole variable domain, remainder taken from reference TRBV30 and TRBJ2-6, is SQTIHQWPATLVQPVGSPLSLECTVEGTSNPNLYWYRQAAGRGLQLLFYSVGIGQISSEVPQNLSASRPQDRQFILSSKKLLLSDSGFYLCALGVGSSGANVLTFGAGSRLTVL.

This clone has only a few counts. The V call is TRBV19, the J call TRBJ2-7, with 10 bases matching TRBD2. Germline CDR1 is LNHDA and CDR2 is SQIVND (reference sequence). V lost 7 bases, J lost 5 bases, and 8 bases stayed unmatched. The CDR3 sequence is 14 residues long. The CDR3 coding sequence is TGTGCCAGTACCTCTAGCGGGAGCTTCAACGAGCAGTACTTC. Residues: CASTSSGSFNEQYF.

This chain joins TRBV9 and TRBJ2-5; a weak D match, TRBD1 (6 bases). The CDR3 spans 17 residues. V lost 0 bases and J 5 bases, leaving 20 bases between the germline ends. Germline V gives CDR1 SGDLS, CDR2 YYNGEE. CDR3 in amino acids: CASSVVGNAAQGETQYF. CDR3 bases: TGTGCCAGCAGCGTAGTAGGGAACGCGGCTCAGGGGGAGACCCAGTACTTC.

Worth noting for this clone: Other DNA sequences in this specimen translate into the identical CDR3. This chain connects TRBV30 to TRBJ2-3, with TRBD1 as a possible D gene (5 bases). CDR1 and CDR2 from the germline V gene are GTSNPN and SVGIG (reference sequence). Between the trimmed V and J ends, which lost 0 bases and 4 bases, there was a span of 8 bases. The CDR3 loop spans 13 amino acids. CDR3: CAWSVKGADTQYF. In DNA, the CDR3 is TGTGCCTGGAGTGTAAAAGGGGCAGATACGCAGTATTTT. The full variable domain, with the rest looked up from reference TRBV30 and TRBJ2-3, is SQTIHQWPATLVQPVGSPLSLECTVEGTSNPNLYWYRQAAGRGLQLLFYSVGIGQISSEVPQNLSASRPQDRQFILSSKKLLLSDSGFYLCAWSVKGADTQYFGPGTRLTVL.

As to this clone: Different DNA sequences within this sample yield the same CDR3. The rearrangement uses TRBV18 and TRBJ2-7; D possibly corresponds to TRBD1 (6 bases). Germline loops: CDR1 KGHSH, CDR2 LQKENI. This CDR3 region has 14 residues. Trimming removed 2 bases from V and 0 bases from J, with 8 bases in between. In nucleotides, the CDR3 is TGTGCCAGCTCACCAGGGGGCTCCTCCTACGAGCAGTACTTC. Protein sequence: CASSPGGSSYEQYF.

There are a few counts of this clone. The chain employs TRBV7-8 and TRBJ2-1, with 8 bases that match TRBD2. CDR1 and CDR2 from the germline V gene are SGHVS and FQNEAQ. The V gene end was trimmed by 5 bases and the J gene end by 0 bases; junction bases not matched to a gene: 9. The CDR3 runs to 17 residues. CDR3 residues: CASSPRTSISSYNEQFF. As DNA, the CDR3 is TGTGCCAGCAGCCCGAGGACTAGCATCAGCTCCTACAATGAGCAGTTCTTC. Variable domain in full (rest from reference TRBV7-8 and TRBJ2-1): GAGVSQSPRYKVAKRGQDVALRCDPISGHVSLFWYQQALGQGPEFLTYFQNEAQLDKSGLPSDRFFAERPEGSVSTLKIQRTQQEDSAVYLCASSPRTSISSYNEQFFGPGTRLTVL.

The J gene is TRBJ2-5, the V gene TRBV7-2; no firm D call. This CDR3 spans 15 amino acids. Germline CDR1 and CDR2: SGHTA and FQGNSA. Trimming cost V 1 base and J 1 base, with 10 bases left between them. CDR3 region: CASSLELTRQETQYF. CDR3 bases: TGTGCCAGCAGCTTAGAGTTGACTCGCCAAGAGACCCAGTACTTC.

V usage is TRBV16 and J usage is TRBJ2-2, with TRBD2 identical over 8 bases. V gave up 4 bases and J gave up 1 base; unmatched junction bases: 2. This CDR3 is 15 amino acids long. Germline CDR1 KGHSY, CDR2 FQNENV. DNA of the CDR3: TGTGCCAGCAGCCGAAGCGGGGGGAACACCGGGGAGCTGTTTTTT. It translates to CASSRSGGNTGELFF.

There are a few counts of this clone. The chain couples TRBV27 to TRBJ1-4; no firm D call. Germline-derived CDR1 and CDR2 are MNHEY and SMNVEV (reference sequence). V was pared by 1 base and J by 4 bases, with 4 bases between. The CDR3 has 13 residues. The CDR3 spells CASSLFSNEKLFF. The DNA for the CDR3 is TGTGCCAGCAGTTTATTTAGTAATGAAAAACTGTTTTTT.

The chain recombines TRBV6-1 with TRBJ2-4, with TRBD2 as a possible D gene (5 bases). Germline assignment: CDR1 MNHNS and CDR2 SASEGT. The V gene lost 7 bases and the J gene lost 0 bases, with 10 bases spanning the gap. The CDR3 has 14 amino acids. In DNA form, the CDR3 reads TGTGCCAGCATGGGAGCGGTAGCCAAAAACATTCAGTACTTC. The encoded protein is CASMGAVAKNIQYF.